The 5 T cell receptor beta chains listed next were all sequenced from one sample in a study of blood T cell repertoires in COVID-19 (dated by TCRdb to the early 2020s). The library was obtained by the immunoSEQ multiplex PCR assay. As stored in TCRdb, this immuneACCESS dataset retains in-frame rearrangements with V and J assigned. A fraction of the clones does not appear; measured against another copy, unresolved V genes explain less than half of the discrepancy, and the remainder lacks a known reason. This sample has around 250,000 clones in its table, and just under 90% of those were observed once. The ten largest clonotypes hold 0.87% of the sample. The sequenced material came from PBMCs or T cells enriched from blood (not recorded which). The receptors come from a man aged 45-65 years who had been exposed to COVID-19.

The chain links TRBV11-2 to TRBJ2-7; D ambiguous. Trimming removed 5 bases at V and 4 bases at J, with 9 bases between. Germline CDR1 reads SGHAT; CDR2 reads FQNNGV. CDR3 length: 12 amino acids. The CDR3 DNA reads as TGTGCCAGCAGCCCCCACTGGTACGAGCAGTACTTC. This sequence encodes CASSPHWYEQYF.

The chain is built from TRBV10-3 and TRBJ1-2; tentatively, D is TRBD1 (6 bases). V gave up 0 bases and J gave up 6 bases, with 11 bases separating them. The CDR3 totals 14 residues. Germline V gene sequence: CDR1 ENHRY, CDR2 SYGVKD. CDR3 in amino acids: CAISESQGENGYTF. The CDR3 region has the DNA TGTGCCATCAGTGAGTCACAGGGAGAAAATGGCTACACCTTC.

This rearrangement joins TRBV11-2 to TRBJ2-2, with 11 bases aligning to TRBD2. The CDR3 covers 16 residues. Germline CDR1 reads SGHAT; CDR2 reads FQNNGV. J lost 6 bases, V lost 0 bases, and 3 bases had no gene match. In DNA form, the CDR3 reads TGTGCCAGCAGCTTAGAGAGACTAGCGGGACCCGGGGAGCTGTTTTTT. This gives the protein CASSLERLAGPGELFF.

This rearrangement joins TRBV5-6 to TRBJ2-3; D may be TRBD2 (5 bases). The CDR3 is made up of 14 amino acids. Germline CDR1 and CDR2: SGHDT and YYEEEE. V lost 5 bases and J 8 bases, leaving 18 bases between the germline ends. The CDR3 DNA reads TGTGCCAGCAGTTCGCAGGCCATTGAGGGTACGCAGTATTTT. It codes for CASSSQAIEGTQYF. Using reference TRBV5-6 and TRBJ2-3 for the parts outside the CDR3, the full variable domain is DAGVTQSPTHLIKTRGQQVTLRCSPKSGHDTVSWYQQALGQGPQFIFQYYEEEERQRGNFPDRFSGHQFPNYSSELNVNALLLGDSALYLCASSSQAIEGTQYFGPGTRLTVL.

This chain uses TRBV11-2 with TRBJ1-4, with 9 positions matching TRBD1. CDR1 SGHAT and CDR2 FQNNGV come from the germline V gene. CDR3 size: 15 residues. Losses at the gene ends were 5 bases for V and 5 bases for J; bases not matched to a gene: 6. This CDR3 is CASSRTGTGNEKLFF. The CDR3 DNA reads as TGTGCCAGCAGCAGAACCGGGACAGGGAATGAAAAACTGTTTTTT.